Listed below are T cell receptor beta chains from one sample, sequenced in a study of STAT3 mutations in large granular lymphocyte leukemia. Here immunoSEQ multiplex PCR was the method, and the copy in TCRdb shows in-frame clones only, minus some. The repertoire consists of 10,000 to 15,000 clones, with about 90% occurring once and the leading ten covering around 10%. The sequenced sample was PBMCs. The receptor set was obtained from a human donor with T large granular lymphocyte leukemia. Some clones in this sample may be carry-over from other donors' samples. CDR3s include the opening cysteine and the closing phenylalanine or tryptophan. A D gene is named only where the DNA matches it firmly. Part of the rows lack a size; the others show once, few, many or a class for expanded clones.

TGTGCCAGCAGCTTAGGACCCGGGTCCTGGGAAGCTTTCTTT,CASSLGPGSWEAFF,TRBJ1-1,TRBV7-6,.,.
TGTGCCAGCAGTTACTCGACAGCGGGGGACACTGAAGCTTTCTTT,CASSYSTAGDTEAFF,TRBJ1-1,TRBV6-5,.,.
TGTGCCAGTAGGCACGGGACAGGGGAAGATACGCAGTATTTT,CASRHGTGEDTQYF,TRBJ2-3,TRBV19,.,TRBD1
TGTGCCAGCAGCAATCGGGGGGAAGGCACTGAAGCTTTCTTT,CASSNRGEGTEAFF,TRBJ1-1,TRBV6-6,few,.
TGTGCCAGCAGCCCCTCCAACATCGAGCAGTACTTC,CASSPSNIEQYF,TRBJ2-7,TRBV11-2,.,.
TGCGCCAGCAGCTTGGACAGTCCTCGAGATGGCTACACCTTC,CASSLDSPRDGYTF,TRBJ1-2,TRBV5-1,.,.
TGTGCCAGCAGCTGGGGGCAGGGGGCGCGTTGGACTGAAGCTTTCTTT,CASSWGQGARWTEAFF,TRBJ1-1,TRBV7-8,.,TRBD1
TGTGCCTGGAGTGTCCTTACTGAAGCTTTCTTT,CAWSVLTEAFF,TRBJ1-1,TRBV30,.,.
TGTGCCAGTAGGACGGACAGATCGAACTATGGCTACACCTTC,CASRTDRSNYGYTF,TRBJ1-2,TRBV19,.,.
TGTGCCAGTAGTCAGGACAGGAACTCCTACGAGCAGTACTTC,CASSQDRNSYEQYF,TRBJ2-7,TRBV19,.,TRBD1
TGTGCCAGCAGTCATTTGGCCCGGGGGACAGGGAGCACAGATACGCAGTATTTT,CASSHLARGTGSTDTQYF,TRBJ2-3,TRBV28,.,TRBD1
TGTGCCAGCAGCTTGGACAGGGTGTCGAACACCGGGGAGCTGTTTTTT,CASSLDRVSNTGELFF,TRBJ2-2,TRBV7-2,once,TRBD1
TGTGCCTGGAGTGTACGGGTAGGGAGGGGGCAGCCCCAGCATTTT,CAWSVRVGRGQPQHF,TRBJ1-5,TRBV30,.,.
TGTGCCAGCAGTATTCCTAGCGGGACCCAGTACTTC,CASSIPSGTQYF,TRBJ2-5,TRBV28,.,TRBD2
TGTGCCAGCAGCCCGAGGACTAATACAGATACGCAGTATTTT,CASSPRTNTDTQYF,TRBJ2-3,TRBV7-3,.,.
TGTGCCAGCAGGAAGAACACTGAAGCTTTCTTT,CASRKNTEAFF,TRBJ1-1,TRBV27,.,.
TGTGCCAGCAGGGGGGAGGGTTGGGGGTCCTACGAGCAGTACTTC,CASRGEGWGSYEQYF,TRBJ2-7,TRBV6-1,.,TRBD2
TGTGCCAGCAGTTTGAAGCACGGATTGAAGGTGAACACTGAAGCTTTCTTT,CASSLKHGLKVNTEAFF,TRBJ1-1,TRBV27,.,.
TGTGCCTGGAGTGACGGGCGTTACCCCTACGAGCAGTACTTC,CAWSDGRYPYEQYF,TRBJ2-7,TRBV30,.,.
TGTGCCAGCTTCGGGACGACAGGGTCCACCGGGGAGCTGTTTTTT,CASFGTTGSTGELFF,TRBJ2-2,TRBV28,few,TRBD1
TGTGCCAGCAGCTTGGGGGCGGGATTTCAGCCCCAGCATTTT,CASSLGAGFQPQHF,TRBJ1-5,TRBV5-6,.,.
TGTGCCAGCAGTTACGTAGGGATGAACACTGAAGCTTTCTTT,CASSYVGMNTEAFF,TRBJ1-1,TRBV6-5,.,.
TGTGCCAGCAGCGCCCCGGGGGCGGGCACTGAAGCTTTCTTT,CASSAPGAGTEAFF,TRBJ1-1,TRBV9,.,.
TGCGCCAGCAGCCCGGTGCAACCGGAAGATACGCAGTATTTT,CASSPVQPEDTQYF,TRBJ2-3,TRBV5-1,.,.
TGTGCCAGCAGCTCCCATACCGGGAGCACAGATACGCAGTATTTT,CASSSHTGSTDTQYF,TRBJ2-3,TRBV28,.,.
TGTGCCAGCAGCCCTACACCGGGGGGGCAGGGGGCGTATGAGCAGTTCTTC,CASSPTPGGQGAYEQFF,TRBJ2-1,TRBV7-9,.,.
TGTGCCTGGAGTGAGGGAGGGGGGTCACCCCTCCACTTT,CAWSEGGGSPLHF,TRBJ1-6,TRBV30,.,.
TGTGCCAGCAGCCCCACAGGGGGCAGAGGCGGGGAGCTGTTTTTT,CASSPTGGRGGELFF,TRBJ2-2,TRBV28,.,TRBD1
TGTGCCAGCAGCTTTAACAGTAATGAAAAACTGTTTTTT,CASSFNSNEKLFF,TRBJ1-4,TRBV7-2,.,.
TGTGCCAGCACCTCTCCGGACAGAGGATACGAGCAGTACTTC,CASTSPDRGYEQYF,TRBJ2-7,TRBV5-6,.,.
TGTGCCAGCAGCGCTGGGGCCAACGTCCTGACTTTC,CASSAGANVLTF,TRBJ2-6,TRBV27,.,.
TGTGCCAGCAGCCTCATCCAAACAGATACGCAGTATTTT,CASSLIQTDTQYF,TRBJ2-3,TRBV7-9,.,.
TGTGCCAGCAGTGGGACCGGCTATGGCTACACCTTC,CASSGTGYGYTF,TRBJ1-2,TRBV28,.,.
TGTGCCAGCAGCTTAACCGTGAGCTCTGGAAACACCATATATTTT,CASSLTVSSGNTIYF,TRBJ1-3,TRBV7-2,.,.
TGTGCCAGCAGCCTTCAGGGGTTGCACGAGCAGTACTTC,CASSLQGLHEQYF,TRBJ2-7,TRBV9,once,.
TGTGCCAGCAGCGGCCGCGGGTCCTACGAGCAGTACTTC,CASSGRGSYEQYF,TRBJ2-7,TRBV9,.,.
TGCAGTGCCTCACAGGGGCCTGAAGCTTTCTTT,CSASQGPEAFF,TRBJ1-1,TRBV20-1,few,TRBD1
TGCGCCAGCAGCTTGGGGGTCTCTGGAAACACCATATATTTT,CASSLGVSGNTIYF,TRBJ1-3,TRBV5-1,.,.
TGTGCCAGCAGCTTAATGACCGGGGGCGGTTATGGCTACACCTTC,CASSLMTGGGYGYTF,TRBJ1-2,TRBV7-2,.,.
TGTGCCAGCAGCCCCCGATGGCTTGATGGCTACACCTTC,CASSPRWLDGYTF,TRBJ1-2,TRBV7-2,.,.
TGTGCCAGCACCAAAGGGGGGCTGATGGGCTATGGCTACACCTTC,CASTKGGLMGYGYTF,TRBJ1-2,TRBV2,.,.
TGTGCCAGCAGCGCTAGGGACCGAGCTCCGGCTGAGCAGTTCTTC,CASSARDRAPAEQFF,TRBJ2-1,TRBV9,once,.
TGTGCCAGCAGCTACAGGGGGCGAATCAATGAGCAGTTCTTC,CASSYRGRINEQFF,TRBJ2-1,TRBV7-9,.,TRBD1
TGTGCCAGCAGTTCCCCGAACACAGATACGCAGTATTTT,CASSSPNTDTQYF,TRBJ2-3,TRBV27,.,.
TGTGCCAGCAGTTTGAGGAGGCGGACCGATGAGCAGTTCTTC,CASSLRRRTDEQFF,TRBJ2-1,TRBV27,.,.
TGTGCCAGCAGTTACCTAGGGGTCTCCAATGAGCAGTTCTTC,CASSYLGVSNEQFF,TRBJ2-1,TRBV27,once,.
TGTGCCAGCAGTTCACAGGGCTTCGGTGAAAAACTGTTTTTT,CASSSQGFGEKLFF,TRBJ1-4,TRBV28,.,.
TGTGCCAGCAGTTTAGGGGGAGGAGGGAATCAGCCCCAGCATTTT,CASSLGGGGNQPQHF,TRBJ1-5,TRBV28,.,.
TGTGCCAGCAGCTTCCGACAGGGGGGACGGACTGAAGCTTTCTTT,CASSFRQGGRTEAFF,TRBJ1-1,TRBV7-9,.,TRBD1
TGTGCCAGCAGCGCAATGGGAGACCAACAGCCCCAGCATTTT,CASSAMGDQQPQHF,TRBJ1-5,TRBV25-1,.,.
TGCGCCAGCAGCACAGAGGACAGGCCCACAGATACGCAGTATTTT,CASSTEDRPTDTQYF,TRBJ2-3,TRBV5-1,.,TRBD1
TGTGCCAGCTCCCCAGCGGGACAGGGGGGCACTGAAGCTTTCTTT,CASSPAGQGGTEAFF,TRBJ1-1,TRBV6-1,.,TRBD1
TGCGCCAGCAGCCCCCAGGGACAGGGGGGCACAGATACGCAGTATTTT,CASSPQGQGGTDTQYF,TRBJ2-3,TRBV5-1,.,TRBD1
TGTGCCAGCAGCCAAGGAATTACTAGCGGGGGTTCCCTGGATACGCAGTATTTT,CASSQGITSGGSLDTQYF,TRBJ2-3,TRBV14,.,TRBD2
TGTGCCAGCAGTGTAGGGGGCAACTATGGCTACACCTTC,CASSVGGNYGYTF,TRBJ1-2,TRBV6-1,.,TRBD1
TGTGCCACCCATAGACAGGGAAATCAGCCCCAGCATTTT,CATHRQGNQPQHF,TRBJ1-5,TRBV6-1,.,TRBD1